These 21 T cell receptor beta chains share one sample of origin, sequenced in a study of CD8+CD57+ T cells in acquired aplastic anemia. CD8+CD57+ cell expansion had been shown by flow cytometry in patients chosen for sequencing. CDR3 and TCR beta VDJ profiling relied on a genomic DNA template. TCRdb re-analysed the reads in MiXCR, keeping a single row per CDR3 protein. The table shows approximately 150,000 distinct CDR3 sequences, with around 43% occurring only once. The sequenced sample was sorted CD4+, CD8+, or CD8+CD57+ T cells (not recorded which) from PBMCs. The source is a human donor with aplastic anemia.

This clonotype has only one observation. Here the CDR3 DNA reads TGTGCCATCAGTGAGTCGACCCGAGAGACCCAGTACTTC. Translated: CAISESTRETQYF. The chain combines TRBV10-3 with TRBJ2-5; D is unclear. CDR1 ENHRY and CDR2 SYGVKD come from the germline V gene. CDR3 length: 13 amino acids. The V end was cut by 0 bases, the J end by 4 bases, with 6 bases between.

J is TRBJ2-1 and V is TRBV19, with D perhaps TRBD1 or TRBD2 (5 bases each). V shed 8 bases and J shed 10 bases, with 12 bases lying between them. From germline, CDR1 is LNHDA and CDR2 SQIVND (reference sequence). This CDR3 has 11 amino acids. The CDR3 sequence: CASGWGNEQFF. CDR3 in DNA: TGTGCCAGTGGTTGGGGGAACGAGCAGTTCTTC.

There are many counts of this clonotype. The chain joins TRBV7-2 to TRBJ2-5; 9 nucleotides match TRBD1. Germline CDR1 is SGHTA and CDR2 is FQGNSA. This CDR3 comprises 14 residues. The V and J ends lost 5 bases and 3 bases, in that order; junction bases with no gene match: 4. The CDR3: CASSEWTGEETQYF. The CDR3, as DNA: TGTGCCAGCAGCGAGTGGACAGGGGAAGAGACCCAGTACTTC.

This clonotype was seen at least ten times. The genes are TRBV19 and TRBJ1-5, with D hard to call. Trimming took off 6 bases at V and 0 bases at J, with 12 bases between the two ends. This CDR3 is 15 amino acids long. Germline V gene lookup returns CDR1 LNHDA and CDR2 SQIVND (reference sequence). Here the CDR3 DNA reads TGTGCCAGTAGAAGACAAGTTTATAGCAATCAGCCCCAGCATTTT. This encodes CASRRQVYSNQPQHF.

A remark on this clonotype: A read error is possible here, since a much larger clone lies one base away. The CDR3 DNA follows: TGTGCCAGCAGTCCACAGGGGTACGGTGGCACAGATACGCAGTATTTT. Protein product: CASSPQGYGGTDTQYF. The V and J genes are TRBV12-3 or TRBV12-4 and TRBJ2-3; 7 nucleotides line up with TRBD1. CDR3 length: 16 amino acids. Germline trimming cut 5 bases from V and 1 base from J; bases unmatched to any gene: 9.

This clonotype has only a few counts. This chain joins TRBV20-1 and TRBJ1-5; D is ambiguous. This CDR3 has 9 residues. Germline loops: CDR1 DFQATT, CDR2 SNEGSKA (reference sequence). The V end was cut by 6 bases, the J end by 7 bases, with 4 bases between. The CDR3, as DNA: TGCAGTGCCCGCCAGCCCCAGCATTTT. Amino acids: CSARQPQHF.

This chain links TRBV24-1 with TRBJ2-1; D is undetermined. In germline, CDR1 is KGHDR, CDR2 SFDVKD. V shed 7 bases and J shed 4 bases, with 7 bases lying between them. The CDR3 is made up of 12 amino acids. The chain's CDR3 is CATSSTYNEQFF. DNA for the CDR3: TGTGCCACCAGCTCCACGTACAATGAGCAGTTCTTC.

The chain employs TRBV5-5 and TRBJ1-2; tentative D call: TRBD1 (6 bases). The CDR3 totals 15 residues. CDR1 and CDR2 from the germline V gene are SGHKS and YYEKEE (reference sequence). V gave up 0 bases and J gave up 7 bases, with 16 bases separating them. This chain's CDR3 is CASSLDGGGAGGYTF. The CDR3 bases are TGTGCCAGCAGCTTGGACGGTGGGGGGGCCGGTGGCTACACCTTC.

Many counts were recorded for this clonotype. Here the CDR3 reads CASSLRTGGAETQYF. CDR3 nucleotides: TGTGCCAGCAGCCTACGGACAGGGGGCGCCGAGACCCAGTACTTC. The chain couples TRBV7-9 to TRBJ2-5; TRBD1 agrees at 11 bases. V lost 5 bases to trimming and J lost 5 bases; unmatched junction nucleotides: 7. There are 15 residues in the CDR3. Germline V gene lookup returns CDR1 SEHNR and CDR2 FQNEAQ (reference sequence).

About this clonotype itself: The junction departs from germline at one end; a sequencing error may be responsible. V gene TRBV29-1 combines with J gene TRBJ1-2, with TRBD1 matching over 8 bases. The germline V gene has CDR1 SQVTM and CDR2 ANQGSEA. The CDR3 runs 14 residues. The CDR3 DNA is TGCAGCGTTGAAGTAGCTGACAGGGGCTATGGCGACACCTTC. Protein: CSVEVADRGYGDTF. The full variable domain, rest sourced from reference TRBV29-1 and TRBJ1-2, is SAVISQKPSRDICQRGTSLTIQCQVDSQVTMMFWYRQQPGQSLTLIATANQGSEATYESGFVIDKFPISRPNLTFSTLTVSNMSPEDSSIYLCSVEVADRGYGDTFGSGTRLTVV.

The J gene is TRBJ2-7, the V gene TRBV7-9, with 10 bases that match TRBD1. This CDR3 contains 15 residues. Germline CDR1 reads SEHNR; CDR2 reads FQNEAQ (reference sequence). With 5 bases clipped from V and 0 bases from J, the junction kept 4 bases outside the gene matches. This CDR3 is CASSRQGASSYEQYF. The DNA of the CDR3 is TGTGCCAGCAGCAGACAGGGGGCTTCCTCCTACGAGCAGTACTTC. Looking up the rest from reference TRBV7-9 and TRBJ2-7 gives the full variable domain: DTGVSQNPRHKITKRGQNVTFRCDPISEHNRLYWYRQTLGQGPEFLTYFQNEAQLEKSRLLSDRFSAERPKGSFSTLEIQRTEQGDSAMYLCASSRQGASSYEQYFGPGTRLTVT.

This clonotype was picked up a small number of times. The chain recombines TRBV18 with TRBJ2-1, with TRBD1 matching 7 bases. The CDR3 extends over 15 amino acids. J gave up 0 bases and V 2 bases, and 1 base lay outside the gene matches. Germline V gene sequence: CDR1 KGHSH, CDR2 LQKENI. This CDR3 reads CASSPEGASYNEQFF. In DNA, the CDR3 is TGTGCCAGCTCACCAGAGGGGGCCTCCTACAATGAGCAGTTCTTC.

The sample holds a few counts of this clonotype. One end of the junction fails to match germline, which may point to a read error. The chain uses TRBV4-3 and TRBJ2-7; D is perhaps TRBD1 (6 bases). The CDR3 sequence is 15 residues long. Looked up from germline, CDR1 is LGHNA and CDR2 is YSLEER. CDR3 in amino acids: CASSQASGAAYEQYF. CDR3 DNA: TGCGCCAGCAGCCAAGCATCAGGGGCCGCCTACGAGCAGTACTTT.

This chain links TRBV11-2 with TRBJ2-1, with 8 positions matching TRBD2. The CDR3 has 14 residues. CDR1 SGHAT and CDR2 FQNNGV come from the germline V gene. V dropped 0 bases and J dropped 8; count of bases not matched to a gene: 3. The CDR3 nucleotides read TGTGCCAGCAGCTTAGACCCGCGGGGGGATGAGCAGTTCTTC. Its translation: CASSLDPRGDEQFF.

The chain joins TRBV9 to TRBJ1-1; D ambiguous. With 0 bases removed from V and 3 bases from J, the gap between germline ends came to 12 bases. The length of the CDR3 is 15 residues. Per germline, CDR1 SGDLS and CDR2 YYNGEE. The CDR3 region has the DNA TGTGCCAGCAGCGTAGCTGCAGAGCAATACACTGAAGCTTTCTTT. This gives the protein CASSVAAEQYTEAFF.

This clonotype was detected ten times or more. The chain has TRBV4-2 and TRBJ1-1; TRBD1 matches 7 bases. CDR1 and CDR2 (germline): LGHNA, YNFKEQ. The CDR3 runs to 15 residues. The trim removed 4 bases at V and 1 base at J, leaving 6 bases unmatched. CDR3 DNA: TGTGCCAGCAGCCTCTCAGGGGGAGAGAACACTGAAGCTTTCTTT. Translating gives CASSLSGGENTEAFF.

This chain joins TRBV2 and TRBJ1-4, with D unresolved. Germline lookup yields CDR1 SNHLY and CDR2 FYNNEI. This CDR3 spans 13 amino acids. V lost 2 bases and J 5 bases, leaving 6 bases between the germline ends. CDR3 DNA sequence: TGTGCCAGCAGTGAACAGGTCAATGAAAAACTGTTTTTT. This codes for CASSEQVNEKLFF.

This clonotype was counted ten times or more. V is TRBV4-1 and J is TRBJ2-3; no clear D. With 4 bases removed from V and 6 bases from J, the gap between germline ends came to 11 bases. The CDR3 covers 13 residues. Per germline, CDR1 MGHRA and CDR2 YSYEKL. The CDR3 loop reads CASSPQVSDTQYF. In DNA, the CDR3 is TGCGCCAGCAGCCCGCAGGTTTCGGATACGCAGTATTTT.

This clonotype appeared once. The chain couples TRBV11-1 to TRBJ2-7, with TRBD2 identical over 13 bases. The V and J ends lost 3 bases and 0 bases, in that order; junction bases with no gene match: 20. The CDR3 is made up of 22 amino acids. Germline loops: CDR1 SGHAT, CDR2 FQDESV (reference sequence). The CDR3 reads CASSFPGQGLGTSGVSSYEQYV. The CDR3 region has the DNA TGTGCCAGCAGCTTCCCGGGACAGGGCCTAGGGACTAGCGGGGTTAGCTCCTACGAGCAGTACGTC.

This clonotype was seen only once. The gene calls are TRBV7-9 and TRBJ1-3; 7 bases are shared with TRBD1. CDR1 SEHNR and CDR2 FQNEAQ come from the germline V gene (reference sequence). The V and J ends lost 5 bases and 0 bases, in that order; junction bases with no gene match: 4. This CDR3 has 15 residues. The CDR3 here is CASSGQACSGNTIYF. The CDR3 DNA sequence: TGTGCCAGCAGCGGACAGGCGTGCTCTGGAAACACCATATATTTT.

About this clonotype: Germline is not matched at one junction end, which may reflect a read error. The gene calls are TRBV7-9 and TRBJ2-5; no definite D call. The CDR3 loop spans 11 amino acids. CDR1 SEHNR and CDR2 FQNEAQ come from the germline V gene (reference sequence). DNA for the CDR3: TGTGCCAGCAGCTTTTCGGAGACCCCGTACTTC. This gives the protein CASSFSETPYF.